The 15 T cell receptor beta chains listed next were all sequenced from one sample in a study of blood T cell repertoires in COVID-19. Method: immunoSEQ multiplex PCR; TCRdb's copy keeps in-frame clones and lacks some. The top ten clones hold approximately 1.4% of a sample with around 260,000 clones, over 70% of them seen once. Source material: peripheral blood. These receptors were obtained from a woman aged 40 to 50 who had recovered from COVID-19.

The chain recombines TRBV2 with TRBJ1-2; no definite D call. The CDR3 extends over 15 amino acids. Germline V gene data show CDR1 as SNHLY and CDR2 as FYNNEI. Trimming shortened V by 2 bases and J by 4 bases, and 14 bases separated the two germline ends. CDR3 sequence: CASSELLSSIYGYTF. The CDR3 nucleotides are TGTGCCAGCAGTGAACTTCTGTCGTCTATCTATGGCTACACCTTC.

DNA for the CDR3: TGTGCCAGCAGCTTGGCTTTAGGGACAGGGGATCCCGAGCAGTACTTC. Translation gives CASSLALGTGDPEQYF. V and J are TRBV5-6 and TRBJ2-7, with TRBD1 matching 10 bases. There are 16 residues in the CDR3. Looked up from germline, CDR1 is SGHDT and CDR2 is YYEEEE. J gave up 6 bases and V 0 bases, and 9 bases lay outside the gene matches.

The genes are TRBV7-9 and TRBJ1-3; D remains ambiguous. CDR1 and CDR2 (germline): SEHNR, FQNEAQ (reference sequence). V dropped 10 bases and J dropped 7 bases, with 14 bases sitting between them. The CDR3 is 12 amino acids. The CDR3, as DNA: TGTGCCAACGGACGGTGGAGGAACACCATATATTTT. Protein product: CANGRWRNTIYF. Full variable domain (rest looked up from reference TRBV7-9 and TRBJ1-3): DTGVSQNPRHKITKRGQNVTFRCDPISEHNRLYWYRQTLGQGPEFLTYFQNEAQLEKSRLLSDRFSAERPKGSFSTLEIQRTEQGDSAMYLCANGRWRNTIYFGEGSWLTVV.

The chain combines TRBV6-2 or TRBV6-3 with TRBJ1-4; D perhaps matches TRBD1 (6 bases). V lost 6 bases, J lost 9 bases, and 23 bases lay in between. The V gene's germline CDR1 is MNHEY and CDR2 SVGEGT. The CDR3 has 16 amino acids. The CDR3 loop is CASSPKGGVIMKKLFF. CDR3 bases: TGTGCCAGCAGCCCTAAGGGGGGGGTTATAATGAAAAAACTGTTTTTT.

The V call is TRBV7-9, the J call TRBJ1-1; D not certain. Germline CDR1 SEHNR, CDR2 FQNEAQ (reference sequence). The V gene lost 5 bases and the J gene lost 5 bases, with 21 bases spanning the gap. This CDR3 comprises 16 residues. Here the CDR3 DNA reads TGTGCCAGCAGCCGGAGCCAGACGGGGATTGGTACTGAAGCTTTCTTT. Residues: CASSRSQTGIGTEAFF.

The V and J genes are TRBV30 and TRBJ1-1; D remains ambiguous. This CDR3 is built from 11 residues. Germline V gene sequence: CDR1 GTSNPN, CDR2 SVGIG (reference sequence). V was clipped by 1 base and J by 5 bases, with 5 bases between them. DNA for the CDR3: TGTGCCTGGAGTGCCCGGACTGAAGCTTTCTTT. It yields the protein CAWSARTEAFF.

V usage is TRBV5-1 and J usage is TRBJ2-7; D gene uncertain. Between the trimmed V and J ends, which lost 4 bases and 5 bases, there was a span of 19 bases. Germline CDR1 SGHRS, CDR2 YFSETQ. The CDR3 totals 15 residues. As DNA, the CDR3 is TGCGCCAGCAGCCTAAAATCCAAGGCCCAGGACGAGCAGTACTTC. The encoded protein is CASSLKSKAQDEQYF.

As for this clone: Other DNA sequences in the sample encode the same CDR3. Written as DNA, the CDR3 is TGTGCCAGCAGCGTAGGGGGAGGAACTAATGAAAAACTGTTTTTT. Translation: CASSVGGGTNEKLFF. The chain couples TRBV9 to TRBJ1-4; D gene uncertain. The germline V and J ends were trimmed by 0 bases and 1 base, with 7 bases remaining between them. Germline V gene data show CDR1 as SGDLS and CDR2 as YYNGEE. The CDR3 has 15 amino acids.

The V and J genes are TRBV13 and TRBJ2-7, with D perhaps TRBD2 (6 bases). Trimming took off 0 bases at V and 1 base at J, with 7 bases between the two ends. This CDR3 region has 14 residues. Germline V gives CDR1 PRHDT, CDR2 FYEKMQ (reference sequence). The CDR3, as DNA: TGTGCCAGCAGCTTAGGGGGACTGTCCTACGAGCAGTACTTC. Protein: CASSLGGLSYEQYF.

This chain uses TRBV5-4 with TRBJ1-1, with a weak D call TRBD1 (6 bases). Deletions cut 4 bases from V and 4 bases from J, with 20 bases between. This CDR3 has 16 residues. Germline V gene lookup returns CDR1 SGHNT and CDR2 YYREEE (reference sequence). The CDR3 nucleotides read TGTGCCAGCAGCCGAGCCGGGACAATAAGGAGCACTGAAGCTTTCTTT. Its protein product is CASSRAGTIRSTEAFF.

The V and J genes are TRBV6-2 or TRBV6-3 and TRBJ2-1, with TRBD1 matching 8 bases. CDR1 and CDR2 from the germline V gene are MNHEY and SVGEGT. With V trimmed by 2 bases and J by 4 bases, 7 bases remained unmatched. The CDR3 loop spans 16 amino acids. The CDR3 spells CASSYRPGTGYNEQFF. As DNA, the CDR3 is TGTGCCAGCAGTTACCGACCCGGGACAGGTTACAATGAGCAGTTCTTC.

The V call is TRBV6-4, the J call TRBJ2-7; D is perhaps TRBD1 (5 bases). The germline CDR1 and CDR2 sequences are MRHNA and SNTAGT. CDR3 length: 15 amino acids. The V and J ends lost 3 bases and 2 bases respectively, with 14 bases between them. CDR3 sequence reads: CASSEGAQGPYEQYF. CDR3 bases: TGTGCCAGCAGTGAGGGTGCTCAGGGTCCCTACGAGCAGTACTTC.

The chain has TRBV9 and TRBJ2-3; no definite D call. The V and J ends lost 0 bases and 0 bases respectively, with 11 bases between them. CDR3 size: 16 residues. Germline V gene lookup returns CDR1 SGDLS and CDR2 YYNGEE. CDR3 residues: CASSVGLSTSTDTQYF. CDR3 nucleotides: TGTGCCAGCAGCGTAGGTCTGAGCACTAGCACAGATACGCAGTATTTT.

The V and J genes are TRBV7-2 and TRBJ2-2; 8 positions match TRBD1. This CDR3 comprises 16 residues. Germline V CDR1 and CDR2: SGHTA, FQGNSA. V gave up 5 bases and J gave up 0 bases; unmatched junction bases: 5. The CDR3 nucleotides are TGTGCCAGCAGCCCGCAACAGGGGGCGAACACCGGGGAGCTGTTTTTT. This gives the protein CASSPQQGANTGELFF.

The CDR3 sequence is CASSTGGTDTQYF. The CDR3 region has the DNA TGTGCCAGTAGTACGGGGGGCACAGATACGCAGTATTTT. This rearrangement joins TRBV19 to TRBJ2-3, with a tentative D call TRBD2 (6 bases). V lost 4 bases to trimming and J lost 1 base, with 6 bases between them. The germline gives CDR1 LNHDA, CDR2 SQIVND (reference sequence). This CDR3 region has 13 residues. Supplemented by reference TRBV19 and TRBJ2-3, the full variable domain reads DGGITQSPKYLFRKEGQNVTLSCEQNLNHDAMYWYRQDPGQGLRLIYYSQIVNDFQKGDIAEGYSVSREKKESFPLTVTSAQKNPTAFYLCASSTGGTDTQYFGPGTRLTVL.